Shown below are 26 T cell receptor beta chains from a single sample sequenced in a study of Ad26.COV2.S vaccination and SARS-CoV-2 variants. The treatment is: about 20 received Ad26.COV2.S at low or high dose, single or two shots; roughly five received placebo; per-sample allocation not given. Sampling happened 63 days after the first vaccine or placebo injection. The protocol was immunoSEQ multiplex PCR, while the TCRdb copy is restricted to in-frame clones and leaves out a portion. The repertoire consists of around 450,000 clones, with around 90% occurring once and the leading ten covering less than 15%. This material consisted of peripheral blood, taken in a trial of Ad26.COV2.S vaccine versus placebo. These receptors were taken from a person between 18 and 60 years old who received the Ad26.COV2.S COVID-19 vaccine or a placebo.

The CDR3 sequence is CASSWGQGVQETQYF. Here the CDR3 DNA reads TGTGCCAGCAGCTGGGGACAGGGTGTCCAGGAGACCCAGTACTTC. The chain recombines TRBV7-9 with TRBJ2-5, with TRBD1 matching 9 bases. Germline trimming cut 4 bases from V and 5 bases from J; bases unmatched to any gene: 8. The CDR3 consists of 15 residues. The germline CDR1 and CDR2 sequences are SEHNR and FQNEAQ (reference sequence). The full variable domain, its missing parts supplied by reference TRBV7-9 and TRBJ2-5, is DTGVSQNPRHKITKRGQNVTFRCDPISEHNRLYWYRQTLGQGPEFLTYFQNEAQLEKSRLLSDRFSAERPKGSFSTLEIQRTEQGDSAMYLCASSWGQGVQETQYFGPGTRLLVL.

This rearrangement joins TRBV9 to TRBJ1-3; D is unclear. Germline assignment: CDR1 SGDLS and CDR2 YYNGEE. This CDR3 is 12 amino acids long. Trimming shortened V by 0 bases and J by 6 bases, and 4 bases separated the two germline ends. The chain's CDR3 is CASSVDENTIYF. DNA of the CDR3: TGTGCCAGCAGCGTAGACGAAAACACCATATATTTT.

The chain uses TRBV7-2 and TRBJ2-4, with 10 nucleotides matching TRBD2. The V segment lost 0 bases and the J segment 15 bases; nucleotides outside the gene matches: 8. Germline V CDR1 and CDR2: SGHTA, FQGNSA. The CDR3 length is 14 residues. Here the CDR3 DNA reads TGTGCCAGCAGCTTAGCTCTAGCGGGAGACGGGCGGTACTTC. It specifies CASSLALAGDGRYF.

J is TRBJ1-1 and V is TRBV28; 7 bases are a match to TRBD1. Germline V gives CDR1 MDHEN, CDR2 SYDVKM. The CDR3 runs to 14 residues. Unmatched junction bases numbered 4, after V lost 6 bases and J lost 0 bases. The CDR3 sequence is CASRETGMNTEAFF. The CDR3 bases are TGTGCCAGCAGAGAGACAGGGATGAACACTGAAGCTTTCTTT.

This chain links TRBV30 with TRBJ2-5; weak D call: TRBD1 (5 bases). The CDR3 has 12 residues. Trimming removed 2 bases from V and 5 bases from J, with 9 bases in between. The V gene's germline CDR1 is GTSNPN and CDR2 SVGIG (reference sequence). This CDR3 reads CAWSQGWETQYF. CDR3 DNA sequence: TGTGCCTGGAGTCAGGGATGGGAGACCCAGTACTTC. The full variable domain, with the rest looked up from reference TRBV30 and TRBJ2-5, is SQTIHQWPATLVQPVGSPLSLECTVEGTSNPNLYWYRQAAGRGLQLLFYSVGIGQISSEVPQNLSASRPQDRQFILSSKKLLLSDSGFYLCAWSQGWETQYFGPGTRLLVL.

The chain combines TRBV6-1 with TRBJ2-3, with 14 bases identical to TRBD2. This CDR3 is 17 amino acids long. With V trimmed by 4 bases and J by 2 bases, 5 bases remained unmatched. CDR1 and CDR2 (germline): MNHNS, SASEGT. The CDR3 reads CASSGTSGRPYTDTQYF. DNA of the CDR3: TGTGCCAGCAGTGGGACTAGCGGGAGGCCTTACACAGATACGCAGTATTTT.

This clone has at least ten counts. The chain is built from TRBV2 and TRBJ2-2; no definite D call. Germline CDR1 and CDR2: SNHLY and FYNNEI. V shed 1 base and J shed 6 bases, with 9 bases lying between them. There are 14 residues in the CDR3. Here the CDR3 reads CASSEGGWPGELFF. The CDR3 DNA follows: TGTGCCAGCAGTGAAGGAGGTTGGCCCGGGGAGCTGTTTTTT.

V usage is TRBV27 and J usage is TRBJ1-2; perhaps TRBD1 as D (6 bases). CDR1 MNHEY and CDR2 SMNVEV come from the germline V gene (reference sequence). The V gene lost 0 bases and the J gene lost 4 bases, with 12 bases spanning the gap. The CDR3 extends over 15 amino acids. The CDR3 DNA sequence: TGTGCCAGCAGTTTATCGAGGGGGAAAGGCTATGGCTACACCTTC. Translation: CASSLSRGKGYGYTF.

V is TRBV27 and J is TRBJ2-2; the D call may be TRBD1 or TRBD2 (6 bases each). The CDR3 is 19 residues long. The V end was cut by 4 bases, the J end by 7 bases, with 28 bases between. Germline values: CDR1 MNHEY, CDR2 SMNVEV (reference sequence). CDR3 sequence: CASSSRFTVLGGQSGELFF. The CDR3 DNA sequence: TGTGCCAGCAGTTCGCGATTTACGGTTCTTGGGGGGCAGAGCGGGGAGCTGTTTTTT.

The CDR3 here is CASSSRDYAYNEQFF. The CDR3 DNA is TGTGCCAGCAGCTCCCGGGACTACGCCTACAATGAGCAGTTCTTC. V gene TRBV11-3 combines with J gene TRBJ2-1, with 7 bases lining up with TRBD2. CDR3 length: 15 residues. J lost 2 bases, V lost 4 bases, and 5 bases had no gene match. Germline V gene lookup returns CDR1 SGHNT and CDR2 YENEEA.

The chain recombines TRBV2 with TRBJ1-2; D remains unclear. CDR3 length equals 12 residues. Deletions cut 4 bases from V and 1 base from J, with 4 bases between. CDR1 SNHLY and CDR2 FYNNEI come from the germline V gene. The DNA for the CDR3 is TGTGCCAGCAGTGGGGATAACTATGGCTACACCTTC. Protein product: CASSGDNYGYTF.

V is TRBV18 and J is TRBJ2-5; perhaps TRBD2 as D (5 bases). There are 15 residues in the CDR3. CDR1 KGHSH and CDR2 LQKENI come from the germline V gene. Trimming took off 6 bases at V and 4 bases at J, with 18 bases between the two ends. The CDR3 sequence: CASSPNDGIGETQYF. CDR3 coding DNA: TGTGCCAGCTCGCCTAACGACGGGATTGGAGAGACCCAGTACTTC.

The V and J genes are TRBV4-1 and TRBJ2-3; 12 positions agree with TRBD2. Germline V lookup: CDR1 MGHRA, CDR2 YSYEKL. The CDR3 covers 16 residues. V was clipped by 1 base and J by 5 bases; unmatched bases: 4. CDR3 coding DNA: TGCGCCAGCAGCCAAGGACTAGCGGGAGTCTTAGATACGCAGTATTTT. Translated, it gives CASSQGLAGVLDTQYF.

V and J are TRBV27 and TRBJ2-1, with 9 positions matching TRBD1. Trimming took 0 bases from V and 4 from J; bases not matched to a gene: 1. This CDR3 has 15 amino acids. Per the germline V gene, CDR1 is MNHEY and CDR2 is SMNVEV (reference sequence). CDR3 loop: CASSLSGTGYNEQFF. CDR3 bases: TGTGCCAGCAGTTTATCGGGGACAGGGTACAATGAGCAGTTCTTC.

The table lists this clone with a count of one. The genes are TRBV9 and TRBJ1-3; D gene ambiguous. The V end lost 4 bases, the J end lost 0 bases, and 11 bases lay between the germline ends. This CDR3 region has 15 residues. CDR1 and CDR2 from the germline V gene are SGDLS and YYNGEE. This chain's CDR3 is CASSKGVSSGNTIYF. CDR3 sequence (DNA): TGTGCCAGCAGCAAGGGAGTCTCCTCTGGAAACACCATATATTTT.

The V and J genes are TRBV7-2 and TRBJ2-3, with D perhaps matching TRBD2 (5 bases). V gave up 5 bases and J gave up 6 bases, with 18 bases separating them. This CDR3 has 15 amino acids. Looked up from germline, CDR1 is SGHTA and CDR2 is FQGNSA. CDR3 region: CASSKLVDPLDTQYF. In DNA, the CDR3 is TGTGCCAGCAGCAAACTAGTGGACCCGTTGGATACGCAGTATTTT.

The CDR3 coding sequence is TGTGCCAGCAGCCAAGGGGAGCAGGGGATGCATTCACCCCTCCACTTT. Translating it yields CASSQGEQGMHSPLHF. The V gene is TRBV3-1 (or the pseudogene TRBV3-2), the J gene TRBJ1-6; D might be TRBD1 (6 bases). There are 16 residues in the CDR3. Trimming took off 1 base at V and 8 bases at J, with 15 bases between the two ends. Germline CDR1 is LGHDT and CDR2 is YNNKEL (reference sequence).

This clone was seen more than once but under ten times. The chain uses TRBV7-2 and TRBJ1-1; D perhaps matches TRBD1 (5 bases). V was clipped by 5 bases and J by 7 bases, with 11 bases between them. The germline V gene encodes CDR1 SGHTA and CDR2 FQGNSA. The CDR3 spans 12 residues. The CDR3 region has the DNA TGTGCCAGCAGCACTAATCAGGGTGAAGCTTTCTTT. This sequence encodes CASSTNQGEAFF.

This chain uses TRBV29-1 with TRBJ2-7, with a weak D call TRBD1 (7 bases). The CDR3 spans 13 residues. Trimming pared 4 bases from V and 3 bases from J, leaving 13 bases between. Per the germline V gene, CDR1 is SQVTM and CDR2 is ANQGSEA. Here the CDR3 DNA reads TGCAGCGTTGTCGCAGGGGGGTTCTACGAGCAGTACTTC. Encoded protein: CSVVAGGFYEQYF.

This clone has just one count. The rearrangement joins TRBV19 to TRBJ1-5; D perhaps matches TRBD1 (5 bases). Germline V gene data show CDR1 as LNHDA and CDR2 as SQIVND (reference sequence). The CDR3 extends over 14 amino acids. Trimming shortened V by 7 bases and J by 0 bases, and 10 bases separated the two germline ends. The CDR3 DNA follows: TGTGCCAGTACCCCCAGGGATAGCAATCAGCCCCAGCATTTT. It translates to CASTPRDSNQPQHF.

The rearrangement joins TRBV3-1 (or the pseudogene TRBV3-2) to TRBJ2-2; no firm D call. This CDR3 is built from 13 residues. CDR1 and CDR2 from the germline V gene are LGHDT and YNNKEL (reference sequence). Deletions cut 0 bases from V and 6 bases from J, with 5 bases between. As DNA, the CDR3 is TGTGCCAGCAGCCAAGATCGATCCGGGGAGCTGTTTTTT. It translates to CASSQDRSGELFF.

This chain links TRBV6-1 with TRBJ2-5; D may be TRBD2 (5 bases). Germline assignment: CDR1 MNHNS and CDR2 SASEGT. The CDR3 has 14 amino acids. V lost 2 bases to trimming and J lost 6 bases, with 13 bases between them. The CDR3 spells CASSEWASRKTQYF. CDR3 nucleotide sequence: TGTGCCAGCAGTGAATGGGCTAGCAGGAAGACCCAGTACTTC.

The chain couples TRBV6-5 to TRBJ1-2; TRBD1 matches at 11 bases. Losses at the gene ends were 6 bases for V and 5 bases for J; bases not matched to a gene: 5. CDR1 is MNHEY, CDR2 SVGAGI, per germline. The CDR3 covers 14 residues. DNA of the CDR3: TGTGCCAGCAGCAAAGGGACAGGGGGATATGGCTACACCTTC. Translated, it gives CASSKGTGGYGYTF.

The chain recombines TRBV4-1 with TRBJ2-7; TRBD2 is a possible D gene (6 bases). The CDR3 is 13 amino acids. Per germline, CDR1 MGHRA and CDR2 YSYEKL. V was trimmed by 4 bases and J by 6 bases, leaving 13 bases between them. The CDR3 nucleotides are TGCGCCAGCAGCCCTTACCTGGGGGGCGAGCAGTACTTC. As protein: CASSPYLGGEQYF.

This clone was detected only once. Written as DNA, the CDR3 is TGTGCCAGCGACCGGGACACAGGATCCTACGAGCAGTACTTC. It codes for CASDRDTGSYEQYF. The chain links TRBV2 to TRBJ2-7; a possible D gene is TRBD1 (6 bases). The germline gives CDR1 SNHLY, CDR2 FYNNEI. Trimming took off 8 bases at V and 1 base at J, with 15 bases between the two ends. The CDR3 extends over 14 amino acids. Combining the CDR3 with reference TRBV2 and TRBJ2-7 gives the whole variable domain EPEVTQTPSHQVTQMGQEVILRCVPISNHLYFYWYRQILGQKVEFLVSFYNNEISEKSEIFDDQFSVERPDGSNFTLKIRSTKLEDSAMYFCASDRDTGSYEQYFGPGTRLTVT.

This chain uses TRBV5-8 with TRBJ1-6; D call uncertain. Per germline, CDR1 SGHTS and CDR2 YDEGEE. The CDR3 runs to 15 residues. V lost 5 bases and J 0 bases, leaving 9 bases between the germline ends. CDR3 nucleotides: TGTGCCAGCAGTCCTGGGAGCTCCTATAATTCACCCCTCCACTTT. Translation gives CASSPGSSYNSPLHF.